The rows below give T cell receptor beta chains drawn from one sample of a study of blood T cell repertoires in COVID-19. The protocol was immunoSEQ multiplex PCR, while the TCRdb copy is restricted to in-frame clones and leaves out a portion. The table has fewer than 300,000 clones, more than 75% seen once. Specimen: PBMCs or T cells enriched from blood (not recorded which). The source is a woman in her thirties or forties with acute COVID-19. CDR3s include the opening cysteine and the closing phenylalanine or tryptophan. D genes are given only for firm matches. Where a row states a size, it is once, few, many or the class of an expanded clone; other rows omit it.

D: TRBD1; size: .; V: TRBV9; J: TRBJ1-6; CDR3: CASSPNRGPNSPLHF; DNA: TGTGCCAGCAGCCCCAACAGGGGGCCCAATTCACCCCTCCACTTT
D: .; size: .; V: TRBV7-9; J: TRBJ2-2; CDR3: CASSLAESAKTGELFF; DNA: TGTGCCAGCAGCTTAGCGGAGTCAGCTAAAACCGGGGAGCTGTTTTTT
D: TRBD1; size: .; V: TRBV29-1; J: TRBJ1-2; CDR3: CSVYRGGLYGYTF; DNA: TGCAGCGTTTACAGAGGGGGCCTCTATGGCTACACCTTC
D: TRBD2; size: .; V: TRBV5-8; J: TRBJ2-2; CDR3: CASSPRSGGNTGELFF; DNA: TGTGCCAGCAGCCCCAGAAGCGGGGGAAACACCGGGGAGCTGTTTTTT
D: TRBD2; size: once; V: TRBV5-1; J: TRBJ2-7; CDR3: CASSSGTSGRYEQYF; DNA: TGCGCCAGCAGTTCCGGGACTAGCGGGAGATACGAGCAGTACTTC
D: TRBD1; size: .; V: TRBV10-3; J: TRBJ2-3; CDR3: CAISARQGPDTQYF; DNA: TGTGCCATCAGTGCTAGACAGGGCCCAGATACGCAGTATTTT
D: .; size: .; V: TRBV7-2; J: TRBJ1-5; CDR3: CASSLSGSGNQPQHF; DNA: TGTGCCAGCAGCTTAAGTGGTTCAGGGAATCAGCCCCAGCATTTT
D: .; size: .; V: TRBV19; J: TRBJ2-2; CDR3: CASSPGPNTGELFF; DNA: TGTGCCAGTAGTCCCGGTCCAAACACCGGGGAGCTGTTTTTT
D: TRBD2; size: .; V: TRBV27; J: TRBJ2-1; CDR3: CASSLLSAGGFGNEQFF; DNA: TGTGCCAGCAGTTTACTATCGGCGGGAGGATTCGGCAATGAGCAGTTCTTC
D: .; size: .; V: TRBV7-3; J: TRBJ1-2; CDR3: CASSLGNNYGYTF; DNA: TGTGCCAGCAGCCTAGGAAATAACTATGGCTACACCTTC
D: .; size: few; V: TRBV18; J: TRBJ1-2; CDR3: CASSARTALYGYTF; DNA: TGTGCCAGCTCAGCAAGGACAGCCCTCTATGGCTACACCTTC
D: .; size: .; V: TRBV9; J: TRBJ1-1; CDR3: CASSAGVSGEGFF; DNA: TGTGCCAGCAGCGCCGGGGTGTCGGGAGAGGGGTTTTTT
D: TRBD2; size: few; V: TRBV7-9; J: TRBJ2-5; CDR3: CASSLALRTSGRSEETQYF; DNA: TGTGCCAGCAGCTTAGCGCTAAGGACTAGCGGGAGGTCCGAAGAGACCCAGTACTTC
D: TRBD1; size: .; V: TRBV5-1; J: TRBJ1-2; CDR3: CASSWETGDPSHTF; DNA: TGCGCCAGCAGCTGGGAGACAGGGGACCCTTCCCACACCTTC
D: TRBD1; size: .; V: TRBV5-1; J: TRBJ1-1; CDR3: CASSQGTAMNTEAFF; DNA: TGCGCCAGCAGCCAAGGGACAGCCATGAACACTGAAGCTTTCTTT
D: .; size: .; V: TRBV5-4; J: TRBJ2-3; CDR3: CASSLAGNRGGTDTQYF; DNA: TGTGCCAGCAGCTTGGCCGGGAACAGGGGGGGGACAGATACGCAGTATTTT
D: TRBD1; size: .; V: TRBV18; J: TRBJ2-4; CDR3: CASSPPGQTLAKNIQYF; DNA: TGTGCCAGCTCACCACCGGGACAGACTTTAGCCAAAAACATTCAGTACTTC
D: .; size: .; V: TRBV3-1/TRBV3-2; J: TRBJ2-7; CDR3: CASSLDRSAYEQYF; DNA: TGTGCCAGCAGCCTTGACAGGTCCGCCTACGAGCAGTACTTC
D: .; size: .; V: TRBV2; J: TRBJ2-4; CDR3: CASSEAKNIQYF; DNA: TGTGCCAGTTCGGAGGCCAAAAACATTCAGTACTTC
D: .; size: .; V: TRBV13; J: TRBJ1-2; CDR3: CASSTTRAVQSFTF; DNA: TGTGCCAGCAGCACCACGCGGGCAGTTCAGTCTTTCACCTTC
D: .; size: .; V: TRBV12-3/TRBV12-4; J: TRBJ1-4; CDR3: CASSSQLNEKLFF; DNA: TGTGCCAGCAGCTCACAGCTTAATGAAAAACTGTTTTTT
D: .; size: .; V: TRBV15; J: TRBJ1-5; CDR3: CATSRVRGDTGNQPQHF; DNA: TGTGCCACCAGCAGAGTACGGGGGGACACTGGCAATCAGCCCCAGCATTTT
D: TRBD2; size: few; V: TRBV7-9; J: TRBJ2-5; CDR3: CASALLAGAAETQYF; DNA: TGTGCCAGCGCACTACTAGCGGGGGCGGCGGAGACCCAGTACTTC
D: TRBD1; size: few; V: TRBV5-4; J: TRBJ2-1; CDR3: CASRLGTGGYNEQFF; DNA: TGTGCCAGCAGACTCGGGACAGGGGGTTACAATGAGCAGTTCTTC
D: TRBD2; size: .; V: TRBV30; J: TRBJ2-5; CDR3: CAWGAGGSETQYF; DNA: TGTGCCTGGGGAGCGGGAGGTTCAGAGACCCAGTACTTC
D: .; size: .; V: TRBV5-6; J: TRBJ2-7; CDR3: CASSRPGHRSYEQYF; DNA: TGTGCCAGCAGCCGCCCGGGACACCGCTCCTACGAGCAGTACTTC
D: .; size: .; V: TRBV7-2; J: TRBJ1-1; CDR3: CASSYQGHGTEAFF; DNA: TGTGCCAGCAGCTACCAGGGTCACGGCACTGAAGCTTTCTTT
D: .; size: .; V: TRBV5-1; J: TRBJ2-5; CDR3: CASNSEVGYETQYF; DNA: TGCGCCAGCAACTCGGAGGTTGGGTATGAGACCCAGTACTTC
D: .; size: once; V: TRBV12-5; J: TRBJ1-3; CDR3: CASGLVTLGASGNTIYF; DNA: TGTGCTAGTGGTTTGGTAACCTTGGGGGCATCTGGAAACACCATATATTTT
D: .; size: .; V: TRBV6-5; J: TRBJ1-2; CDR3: CASSSRDTIYYGYTF; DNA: TGTGCCAGCAGTAGCCGGGACACCATCTACTATGGCTACACCTTC
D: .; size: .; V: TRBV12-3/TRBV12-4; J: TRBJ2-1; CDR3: CASSLSGEQFF; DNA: TGTGCCAGCAGTTTAAGCGGTGAGCAGTTCTTC
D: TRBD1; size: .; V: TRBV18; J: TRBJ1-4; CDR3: CASSPRQGRGEKLFF; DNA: TGTGCCAGCTCACCGCGACAGGGTAGGGGTGAAAAACTGTTTTTT
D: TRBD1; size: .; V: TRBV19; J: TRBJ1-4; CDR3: CASHPRDRLGKLFF; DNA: TGTGCCAGCCATCCCCGGGACAGGCTAGGAAAACTGTTTTTT
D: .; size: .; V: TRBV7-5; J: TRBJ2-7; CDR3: CARRTATPSYEQYF; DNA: TGTGCCAGAAGGACAGCCACCCCCTCCTACGAGCAGTACTTC
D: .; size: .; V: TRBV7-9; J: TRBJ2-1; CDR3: CASSLVGGPIRDEQFF; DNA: TGTGCCAGCAGCTTAGTGGGGGGGCCGATCAGAGATGAGCAGTTCTTC
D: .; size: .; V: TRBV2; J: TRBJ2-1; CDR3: CASNREQITYNEQFF; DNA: TGTGCCAGCAATCGGGAGCAAATCACCTACAATGAGCAGTTCTTC
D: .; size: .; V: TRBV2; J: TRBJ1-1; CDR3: CASSEVVRGRRAFF; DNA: TGTGCCAGCAGTGAAGTGGTTAGAGGGAGAAGAGCTTTCTTT
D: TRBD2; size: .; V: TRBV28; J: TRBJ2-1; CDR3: CASTSGLAGGLNEQFF; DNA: TGTGCCAGCACCTCTGGGCTAGCGGGGGGGCTCAATGAGCAGTTCTTC
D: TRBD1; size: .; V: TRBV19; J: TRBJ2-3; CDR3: CASRDPGTGSTDTQYF; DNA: TGTGCCAGTAGGGACCCTGGGACAGGGAGCACAGATACGCAGTATTTT
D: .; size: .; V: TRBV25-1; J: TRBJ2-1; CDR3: CASTNAGLQEQFF; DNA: TGTGCCAGCACGAACGCAGGGCTGCAGGAGCAGTTCTTC
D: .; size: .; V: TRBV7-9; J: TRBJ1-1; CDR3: CASSYVRHMNTEAFF; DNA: TGTGCCAGCAGCTACGTCAGGCACATGAACACTGAAGCTTTCTTT
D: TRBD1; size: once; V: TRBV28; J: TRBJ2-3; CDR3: CASGTESTDTQYF; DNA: TGTGCCAGCGGGACAGAGAGCACAGATACGCAGTATTTT
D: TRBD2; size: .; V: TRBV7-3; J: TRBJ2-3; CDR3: CASSPAAGGTDTQYF; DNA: TGTGCCAGCAGCCCAGCAGCGGGGGGCACAGATACGCAGTATTTT
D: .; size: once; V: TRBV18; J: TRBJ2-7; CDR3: CASSPLDSDYEQYF; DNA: TGTGCCAGCTCACCACTGGACTCGGACTACGAGCAGTACTTC
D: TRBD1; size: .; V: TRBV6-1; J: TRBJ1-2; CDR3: CASSELRDRLYYGYTF; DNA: TGTGCCAGCAGTGAATTGAGGGACAGACTTTACTATGGCTACACCTTC
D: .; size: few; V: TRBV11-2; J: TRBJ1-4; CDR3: CASSSQGSPNEKLFF; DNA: TGTGCCAGCAGCAGTCAGGGTTCCCCTAATGAAAAACTGTTTTTT
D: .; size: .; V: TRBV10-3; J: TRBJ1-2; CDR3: CATGPGVSNYGYTF; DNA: TGTGCCACGGGGCCGGGGGTTTCTAACTATGGCTACACCTTC
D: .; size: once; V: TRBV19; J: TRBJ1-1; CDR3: CASRSEPTEAFF; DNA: TGTGCCAGTAGATCGGAGCCCACTGAAGCTTTCTTT
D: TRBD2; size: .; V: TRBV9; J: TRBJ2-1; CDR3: CASSVGSSGGPKWNEQFF; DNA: TGTGCCAGCAGCGTAGGATCTAGCGGGGGGCCTAAGTGGAATGAGCAGTTCTTC
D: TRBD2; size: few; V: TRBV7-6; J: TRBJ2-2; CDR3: CASSKRTSLNTGELFF; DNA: TGTGCCAGCAGCAAACGGACTAGCTTGAACACCGGGGAGCTGTTTTTT